These 17 T cell receptor beta chains were sequenced from one sample in a study of blood T cells in healthy people across ages. Combining a sample-barcoded 5' primer with a J-beta primer mix, a second PCR ran for roughly 6 to 12 cycles. One entry per CDR3 protein results from TCRdb running MiXCR on the 5' RACE reads. Of approximately 850,000 distinct CDR3 sequences listed, roughly 64% are singletons. The sample consisted of blood. The receptors stem from a man aged 25 to 45 in good health.

The chain employs TRBV29-1 and TRBJ1-1; 7 positions agree with TRBD1. This CDR3 has 12 residues. V shed 6 bases, J shed 5 bases, and the junction held 6 bases outside the gene matches. Germline assignment: CDR1 SQVTM and CDR2 ANQGSEA. CDR3 residues: CSVGTVGTEAFF. The CDR3 nucleotides are TGCAGCGTCGGGACAGTAGGGACTGAAGCTTTCTTT. Full variable domain (rest looked up from reference TRBV29-1 and TRBJ1-1): SAVISQKPSRDICQRGTSLTIQCQVDSQVTMMFWYRQQPGQSLTLIATANQGSEATYESGFVIDKFPISRPNLTFSTLTVSNMSPEDSSIYLCSVGTVGTEAFFGQGTRLTVV.

CDR3 bases: TGTGCCAGCAGTGAATTAAGGAGGGGTACGGTAAAGTCACCCCTCCACTTT. Residues: CASSELRRGTVKSPLHF. The J gene is TRBJ1-6, the V gene TRBV25-1, with D possibly being TRBD1 (5 bases). The V and J ends lost 1 base and 10 bases respectively, with 20 bases between them. The CDR3 consists of 17 residues. The V gene's germline CDR1 is MGHDK and CDR2 SYGVNS.

The rearrangement uses TRBV6-2 or TRBV6-3 and TRBJ1-1, with a weak D call TRBD1 (5 bases). This CDR3 has 11 amino acids. Per germline, CDR1 MNHEY and CDR2 SVGEGT. V lost 5 bases to trimming and J lost 7 bases, with 8 bases between them. CDR3 DNA: TGTGCCAGCAGTAGAGACAGTGAAGCTTTCTTT. This sequence encodes CASSRDSEAFF.

This chain joins TRBV6-2 or TRBV6-3 and TRBJ2-7; D not certain. Germline V lookup: CDR1 MNHEY, CDR2 SVGEGT. The CDR3 contains 11 residues. Trimming took 6 bases from V and 4 from J, leaving 7 bases between them. The DNA for the CDR3 is TGTGCCAGCAGGAGCTATTACGAGCAGTACTTC. Its protein is CASRSYYEQYF.

The gene calls are TRBV7-9 and TRBJ1-2; no clear D gene. Germline V gene sequence: CDR1 SEHNR, CDR2 FQNEAQ (reference sequence). V gave up 3 bases and J gave up 4 bases, with 12 bases separating them. The CDR3 runs 14 residues. The CDR3 DNA follows: TGTGCCAGCAGCTTTACGGAGAGCCCCTATGGCTACACCTTC. Translation gives CASSFTESPYGYTF.

In DNA form, the CDR3 reads TGCAGTGCTGACCGGAACAGAGCCTATGGCTACACCTTC. It is translated as CSADRNRAYGYTF. The chain couples TRBV20-1 to TRBJ1-2; D ambiguous. The V and J ends lost 5 bases and 4 bases respectively, with 14 bases between them. This CDR3 comprises 13 residues. From germline, CDR1 is DFQATT and CDR2 SNEGSKA (reference sequence).

V usage is TRBV20-1 and J usage is TRBJ2-5, with D maybe TRBD1 (6 bases). The CDR3 length is 13 residues. Germline V gene sequence: CDR1 DFQATT, CDR2 SNEGSKA (reference sequence). Trimming removed 5 bases at V and 4 bases at J, with 14 bases between. The CDR3 nucleotides are TGCAGTGCTTTACAGGGTTTGGGAGAGACCCAGTACTTC. Translating it yields CSALQGLGETQYF.

The chain uses TRBV4-2 and TRBJ1-3; D not certain. The length of the CDR3 is 12 residues. V was trimmed by 1 base and J by 8 bases, leaving 6 bases between them. Germline-derived CDR1 and CDR2 are LGHNA and YNFKEQ. The CDR3, as DNA: TGTGCCAGCAGCCAAGTAGGTGACACCATATATTTT. It specifies CASSQVGDTIYF.

The chain carries TRBV10-3 and TRBJ1-2, with TRBD1 identical over 7 bases. V lost 6 bases and J lost 10; bases outside the gene matches: 11. Germline lookup yields CDR1 ENHRY and CDR2 SYGVKD. The CDR3 consists of 13 residues. The DNA of the CDR3 is TGTGCCATCAGAGCGGGACAGATCGATGACTACACCTTC. Its protein is CAIRAGQIDDYTF.

CDR3 in amino acids: CASSLEGAMNTEAFF. CDR3 sequence (DNA): TGTGCCAGCAGCTTAGAGGGGGCTATGAACACTGAAGCTTTCTTT. This chain connects TRBV7-8 to TRBJ1-1; 7 nucleotides line up with TRBD1. V lost 1 base, J lost 0 bases, and 2 bases stayed unmatched. The CDR3 is 15 amino acids. From germline, CDR1 is SGHVS and CDR2 FQNEAQ. The full variable domain, with the rest looked up from reference TRBV7-8 and TRBJ1-1, is GAGVSQSPRYKVAKRGQDVALRCDPISGHVSLFWYQQALGQGPEFLTYFQNEAQLDKSGLPSDRFFAERPEGSVSTLKIQRTQQEDSAVYLCASSLEGAMNTEAFFGQGTRLTVV.

The table lists this clonotype with a few counts. The V call is TRBV11-3, the J call TRBJ2-1; the match to TRBD2 covers 10 bases. The trim removed 1 base at V and 9 bases at J, leaving 3 bases unmatched. The germline gives CDR1 SGHNT, CDR2 YENEEA. The CDR3 is made up of 14 amino acids. CDR3 amino acids: CASSLASGSPEQFF. CDR3 nucleotide sequence: TGTGCCAGCAGCTTAGCTAGCGGGAGTCCTGAGCAGTTCTTC.

This chain uses TRBV11-1 with TRBJ1-2; D might be TRBD1 (5 bases). The V and J ends lost 9 bases and 6 bases respectively, with 26 bases between them. The CDR3 consists of 16 residues. The germline gives CDR1 SGHAT, CDR2 FQDESV (reference sequence). CDR3 in DNA: TGTGCCAGTAGAGGATGGGACGTTAACCTCAACCATGGCTACACCTTC. It codes for CASRGWDVNLNHGYTF.

The J gene is TRBJ1-2, the V gene TRBV20-1; D ambiguous. V was trimmed by 7 bases and J by 4 bases, leaving 13 bases between them. The CDR3 consists of 12 residues. CDR1 DFQATT and CDR2 SNEGSKA come from the germline V gene (reference sequence). CDR3 residues: CSGLVSSYGYTF. CDR3 DNA sequence: TGCAGTGGCTTGGTCAGTTCCTATGGCTACACCTTC.

The rearrangement joins TRBV7-9 to TRBJ2-5; 10 bases map to TRBD1. The V segment lost 5 bases and the J segment 11 bases; nucleotides outside the gene matches: 23. This CDR3 is built from 18 residues. Germline values: CDR1 SEHNR, CDR2 FQNEAQ (reference sequence). CDR3 amino acids: CASSVERGDRGKKQEQYF. The CDR3 bases are TGTGCCAGCAGCGTAGAGCGAGGGGACAGGGGTAAGAAGCAAGAGCAGTACTTC. The full variable domain, in which reference TRBV7-9 and TRBJ2-5 provide the parts outside the CDR3, is DTGVSQNPRHKITKRGQNVTFRCDPISEHNRLYWYRQTLGQGPEFLTYFQNEAQLEKSRLLSDRFSAERPKGSFSTLEIQRTEQGDSAMYLCASSVERGDRGKKQEQYFGPGTRLLVL.

This chain uses TRBV6-2 or TRBV6-3 with TRBJ2-7; D gene uncertain. V lost 2 bases to trimming and J lost 0 bases, with 14 bases between them. The CDR3 totals 16 residues. CDR1 is MNHEY, CDR2 SVGEGT, per germline. The CDR3 DNA reads TGTGCCAGCAGTTACGTCTTACGCGACCACTCCTACGAGCAGTACTTC. The encoded protein is CASSYVLRDHSYEQYF.

This clonotype appeared many times. The rearrangement uses TRBV9 and TRBJ2-1; D not certain. With 4 bases removed from V and 0 bases from J, the gap between germline ends came to 11 bases. The CDR3 is made up of 15 amino acids. The germline CDR1 and CDR2 sequences are SGDLS and YYNGEE. CDR3 nucleotide sequence: TGTGCCAGCAGCCTAGGAGCTTCCTCCTACAATGAGCAGTTCTTC. It translates to CASSLGASSYNEQFF.

This clonotype was counted a few times. The gene calls are TRBV29-1 and TRBJ2-7; 7 bases map to TRBD1. V was clipped by 5 bases and J by 6 bases; unmatched bases: 19. The germline gives CDR1 SQVTM, CDR2 ANQGSEA. This CDR3 spans 16 amino acids. CDR3 bases: TGCAGCGTTCAAATATCAGGGGGTATGGTAGGAAGCGAGCAGTACTTC. Translating it yields CSVQISGGMVGSEQYF.